These 3 T cell receptor beta chains came from one sample sequenced in a study of cytomegalovirus exposure and HLA in healthy donors. The PCR was carried out with 60 Vbeta primers and 13 Jbeta primers. The repertoire was sequenced with immunoSEQ multiplex PCR; TCRdb's copy has only in-frame clones and lacks some. The data contain almost 200,000 clones, around 79% of them singletons. Material for sequencing was PBMCs. The receptors stem from a woman aged 25 to 45 in good health and CMV-seropositive.

This clone was seen more than once but under ten times. The chain recombines TRBV2 with TRBJ2-3, with D perhaps matching TRBD1 (5 bases). CDR3 size: 13 residues. Germline values: CDR1 SNHLY, CDR2 FYNNEI. The V end was cut by 8 bases, the J end by 1 base, with 10 bases between. This CDR3 is CASSTGRTDTQYF. The CDR3 nucleotides are TGTGCCAGCTCTACAGGACGCACAGATACGCAGTATTTT. The variable domain in full, completed from reference TRBV2 and TRBJ2-3, reads EPEVTQTPSHQVTQMGQEVILRCVPISNHLYFYWYRQILGQKVEFLVSFYNNEISEKSEIFDDQFSVERPDGSNFTLKIRSTKLEDSAMYFCASSTGRTDTQYFGPGTRLTVL.

The chain recombines TRBV4-1 with TRBJ2-4, with D tentatively TRBD1 (6 bases). V dropped 4 bases and J dropped 2 bases, with 27 bases sitting between them. CDR1 and CDR2 from the germline V gene are MGHRA and YSYEKL. The CDR3 length is 20 residues. CDR3: CASSRYPTGNPIVPKNIQYF. DNA for the CDR3: TGCGCCAGCAGCCGCTACCCCACAGGGAACCCCATTGTACCCAAAAACATTCAGTACTTC.

This chain links TRBV7-9 with TRBJ1-2; TRBD1 matches 7 bases. J was trimmed by 4 bases and V by 0 bases; bases with no gene match: 8. The CDR3 is 16 residues long. Germline V gene sequence: CDR1 SEHNR, CDR2 FQNEAQ (reference sequence). DNA of the CDR3: TGTGCCAGCAGCTTAGCAGGGGGCACCCGAAGCTATGGCTACACCTTC. Encoded protein: CASSLAGGTRSYGYTF.